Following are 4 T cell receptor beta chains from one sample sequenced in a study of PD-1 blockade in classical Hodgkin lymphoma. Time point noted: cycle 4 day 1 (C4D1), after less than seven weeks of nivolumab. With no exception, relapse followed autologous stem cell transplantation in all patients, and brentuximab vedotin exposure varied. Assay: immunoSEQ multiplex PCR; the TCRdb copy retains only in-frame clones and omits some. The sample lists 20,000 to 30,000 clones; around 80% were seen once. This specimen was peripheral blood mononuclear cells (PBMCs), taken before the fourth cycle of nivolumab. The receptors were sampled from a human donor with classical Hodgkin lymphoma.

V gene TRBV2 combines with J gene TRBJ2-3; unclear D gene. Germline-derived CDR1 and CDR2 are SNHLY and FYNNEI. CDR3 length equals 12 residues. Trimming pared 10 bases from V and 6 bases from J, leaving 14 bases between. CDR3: CAIRTPPDTQYF. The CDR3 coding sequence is TGTGCCATCAGGACCCCGCCGGATACGCAGTATTTT.

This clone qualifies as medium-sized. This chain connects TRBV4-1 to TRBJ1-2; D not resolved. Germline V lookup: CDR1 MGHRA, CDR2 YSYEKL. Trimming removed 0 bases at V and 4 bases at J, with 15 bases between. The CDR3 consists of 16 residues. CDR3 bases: TGCGCCAGCAGCCAAGAGGCGGAGCCGGCAGGCTATGGCTACACCTTC. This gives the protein CASSQEAEPAGYGYTF.

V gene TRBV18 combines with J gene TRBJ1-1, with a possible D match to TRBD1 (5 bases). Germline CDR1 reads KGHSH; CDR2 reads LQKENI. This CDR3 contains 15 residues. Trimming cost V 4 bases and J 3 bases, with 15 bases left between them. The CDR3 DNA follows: TGTGCCAGCTCACGGGTCAGAGTGGGGGACACTGAAGCTTTCTTT. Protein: CASSRVRVGDTEAFF.

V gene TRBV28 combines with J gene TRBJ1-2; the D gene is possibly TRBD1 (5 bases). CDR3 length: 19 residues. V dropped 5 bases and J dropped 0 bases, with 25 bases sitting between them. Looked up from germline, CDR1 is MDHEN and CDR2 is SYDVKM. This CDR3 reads CASSHPDSPTLLANYGYTF. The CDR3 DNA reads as TGTGCCAGCAGTCACCCCGACAGTCCAACACTTTTAGCTAACTATGGCTACACCTTC.